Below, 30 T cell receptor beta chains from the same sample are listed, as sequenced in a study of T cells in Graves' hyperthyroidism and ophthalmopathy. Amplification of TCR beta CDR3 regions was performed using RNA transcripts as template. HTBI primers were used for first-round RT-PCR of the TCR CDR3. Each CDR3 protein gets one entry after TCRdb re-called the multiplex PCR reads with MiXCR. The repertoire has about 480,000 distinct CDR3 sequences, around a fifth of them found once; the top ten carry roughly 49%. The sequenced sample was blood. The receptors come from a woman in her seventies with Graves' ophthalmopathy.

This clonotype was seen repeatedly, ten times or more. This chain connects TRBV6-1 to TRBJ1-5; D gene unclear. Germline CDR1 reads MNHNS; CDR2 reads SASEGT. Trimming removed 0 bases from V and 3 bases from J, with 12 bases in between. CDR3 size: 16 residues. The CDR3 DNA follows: TGTGCCAGCAGTGAAGCTTCTCACGGTACCAATCAGCCCCAGCATTTT. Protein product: CASSEASHGTNQPQHF.

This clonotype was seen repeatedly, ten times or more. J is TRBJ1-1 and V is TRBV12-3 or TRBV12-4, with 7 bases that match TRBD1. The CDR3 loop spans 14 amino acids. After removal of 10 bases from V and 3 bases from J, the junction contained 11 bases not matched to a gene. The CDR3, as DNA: TGTGCCACCCTTACCGATACAGGGGACACTGAAGCTTTCTTT. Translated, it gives CATLTDTGDTEAFF.

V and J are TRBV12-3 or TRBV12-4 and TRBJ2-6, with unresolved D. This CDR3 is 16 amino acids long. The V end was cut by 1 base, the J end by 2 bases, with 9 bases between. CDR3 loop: CASSLGREAGANVLTF. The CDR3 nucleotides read TGTGCCAGCAGTTTAGGGCGTGAAGCTGGGGCCAACGTCCTGACTTTC.

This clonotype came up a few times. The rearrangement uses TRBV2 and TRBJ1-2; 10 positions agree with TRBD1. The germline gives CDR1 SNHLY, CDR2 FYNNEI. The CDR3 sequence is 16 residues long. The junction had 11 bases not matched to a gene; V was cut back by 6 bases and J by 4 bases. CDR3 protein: CASRQAGTGALYGYTF. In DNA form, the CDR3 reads TGTGCCAGCAGGCAAGCCGGGACAGGGGCGCTCTATGGCTACACCTTC. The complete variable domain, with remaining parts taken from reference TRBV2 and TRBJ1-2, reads EPEVTQTPSHQVTQMGQEVILRCVPISNHLYFYWYRQILGQKVEFLVSFYNNEISEKSEIFDDQFSVERPDGSNFTLKIRSTKLEDSAMYFCASRQAGTGALYGYTFGSGTRLTVV.

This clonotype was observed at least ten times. The CDR3 nucleotides are TGTGCCAGCAGTTTATCAGGACAGGGGCCCTACGAGCAGTACTTC. Residues: CASSLSGQGPYEQYF. The V gene is TRBV27, the J gene TRBJ2-7, with TRBD1 identical over 9 bases. CDR1 MNHEY and CDR2 SMNVEV come from the germline V gene (reference sequence). After removal of 0 bases from V and 2 bases from J, the junction contained 2 bases not matched to a gene. This CDR3 spans 15 amino acids.

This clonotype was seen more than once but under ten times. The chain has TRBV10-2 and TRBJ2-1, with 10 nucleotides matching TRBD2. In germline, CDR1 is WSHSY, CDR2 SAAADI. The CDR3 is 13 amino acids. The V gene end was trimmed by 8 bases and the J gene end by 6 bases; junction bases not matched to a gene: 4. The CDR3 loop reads CASLAGVLNEQFF. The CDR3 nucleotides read TGCGCCAGCCTAGCGGGAGTCCTCAATGAGCAGTTCTTC.

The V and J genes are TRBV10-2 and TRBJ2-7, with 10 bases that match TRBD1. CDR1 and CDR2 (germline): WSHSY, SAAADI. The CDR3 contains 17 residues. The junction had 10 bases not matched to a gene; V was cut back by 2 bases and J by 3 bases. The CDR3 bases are TGCGCCAGCAGTGAGATTTTACAGGGGACAGGGGTCTACGAGCAGTACTTC. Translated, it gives CASSEILQGTGVYEQYF.

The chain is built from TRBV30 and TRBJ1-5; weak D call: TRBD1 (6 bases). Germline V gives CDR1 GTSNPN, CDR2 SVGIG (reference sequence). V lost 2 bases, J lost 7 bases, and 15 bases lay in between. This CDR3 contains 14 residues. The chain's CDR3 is CAWSPGGALQPQHF. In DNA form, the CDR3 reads TGTGCCTGGAGTCCCGGGGGGGCTTTGCAGCCCCAGCATTTT. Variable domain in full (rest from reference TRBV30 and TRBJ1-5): SQTIHQWPATLVQPVGSPLSLECTVEGTSNPNLYWYRQAAGRGLQLLFYSVGIGQISSEVPQNLSASRPQDRQFILSSKKLLLSDSGFYLCAWSPGGALQPQHFGDGTRLSIL.

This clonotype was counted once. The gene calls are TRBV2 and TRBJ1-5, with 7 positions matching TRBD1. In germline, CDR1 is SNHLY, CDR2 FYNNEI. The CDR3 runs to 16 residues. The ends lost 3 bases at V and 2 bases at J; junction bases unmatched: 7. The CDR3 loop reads CASSDPITGGNQPQHF. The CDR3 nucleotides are TGTGCCAGCAGTGACCCTATAACAGGGGGCAATCAGCCCCAGCATTTT.

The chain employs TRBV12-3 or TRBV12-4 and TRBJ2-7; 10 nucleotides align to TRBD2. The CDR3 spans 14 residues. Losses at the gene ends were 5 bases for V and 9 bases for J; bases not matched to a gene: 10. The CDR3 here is CASSVLAGAEGQYF. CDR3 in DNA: TGTGCCAGCAGTGTTCTAGCGGGAGCCGAGGGGCAGTACTTC.

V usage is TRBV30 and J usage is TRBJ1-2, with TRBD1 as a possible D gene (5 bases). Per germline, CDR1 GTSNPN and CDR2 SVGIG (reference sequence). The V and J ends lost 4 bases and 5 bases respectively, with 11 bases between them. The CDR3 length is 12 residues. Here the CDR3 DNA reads TGTGCCTGGAAGCGACAGACTTATGGCTACACCTTC. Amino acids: CAWKRQTYGYTF.

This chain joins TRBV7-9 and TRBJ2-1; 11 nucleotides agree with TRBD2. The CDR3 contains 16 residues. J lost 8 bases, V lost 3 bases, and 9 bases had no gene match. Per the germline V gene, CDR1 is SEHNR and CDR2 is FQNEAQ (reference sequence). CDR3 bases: TGTGCCAGCAGCTTCAGGTCTACTAGCGGGAGAGATGAGCAGTTCTTC. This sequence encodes CASSFRSTSGRDEQFF.

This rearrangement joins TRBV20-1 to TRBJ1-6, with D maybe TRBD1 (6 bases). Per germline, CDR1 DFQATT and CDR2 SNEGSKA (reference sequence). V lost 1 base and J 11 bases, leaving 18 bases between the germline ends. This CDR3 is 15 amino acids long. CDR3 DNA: TGCAGTGCTAGAGGGGGGGCGGGCCTAAATCCACCCCTCCACTTT. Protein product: CSARGGAGLNPPLHF.

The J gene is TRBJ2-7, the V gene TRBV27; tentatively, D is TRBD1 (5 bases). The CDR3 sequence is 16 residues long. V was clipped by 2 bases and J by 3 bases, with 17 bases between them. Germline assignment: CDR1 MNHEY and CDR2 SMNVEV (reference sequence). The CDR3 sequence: CASSLSSPGQSYEQYF. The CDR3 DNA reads TGTGCCAGCAGTTTAAGTAGTCCAGGGCAAAGCTACGAGCAGTACTTC.

The CDR3 DNA is TGTGCCAGCAGCCTAGATGTGGCAGGGAACTACGAGCAGTACTTC. Amino acid sequence: CASSLDVAGNYEQYF. This chain uses TRBV5-5 with TRBJ2-7; possible D gene TRBD1, 5 bases. The CDR3 loop spans 15 amino acids. Germline CDR1 is SGHKS and CDR2 is YYEKEE (reference sequence). V dropped 4 bases and J dropped 3 bases, with 17 bases sitting between them.

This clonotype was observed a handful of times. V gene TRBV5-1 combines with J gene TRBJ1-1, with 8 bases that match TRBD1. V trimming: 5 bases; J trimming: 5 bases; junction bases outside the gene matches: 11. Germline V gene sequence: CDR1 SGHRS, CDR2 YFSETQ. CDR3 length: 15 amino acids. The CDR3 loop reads CASSPSQGARTEAFF. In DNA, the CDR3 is TGCGCCAGCAGTCCCTCGCAGGGGGCGCGGACTGAAGCTTTCTTT.

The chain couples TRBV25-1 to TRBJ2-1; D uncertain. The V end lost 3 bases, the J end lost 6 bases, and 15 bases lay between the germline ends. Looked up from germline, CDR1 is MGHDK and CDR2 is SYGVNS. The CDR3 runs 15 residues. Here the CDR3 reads CASSERLVVFNEQFF. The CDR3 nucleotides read TGTGCCAGCAGTGAGAGGCTAGTGGTGTTCAATGAGCAGTTCTTC.

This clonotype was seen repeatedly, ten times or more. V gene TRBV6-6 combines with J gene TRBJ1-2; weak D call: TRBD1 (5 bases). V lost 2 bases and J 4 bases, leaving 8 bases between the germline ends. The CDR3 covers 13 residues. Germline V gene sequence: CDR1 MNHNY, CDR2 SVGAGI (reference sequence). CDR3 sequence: CASSYEGLYGYTF. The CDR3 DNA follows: TGTGCCAGCAGTTACGAGGGACTCTATGGCTACACCTTC.

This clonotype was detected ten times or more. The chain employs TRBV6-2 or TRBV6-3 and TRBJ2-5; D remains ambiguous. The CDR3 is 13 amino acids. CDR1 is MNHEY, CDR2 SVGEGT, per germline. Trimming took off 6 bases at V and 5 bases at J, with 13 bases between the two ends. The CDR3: CASSPTAWETQYF. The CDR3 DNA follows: TGTGCCAGCAGCCCCACAGCGTGGGAGACCCAGTACTTC.

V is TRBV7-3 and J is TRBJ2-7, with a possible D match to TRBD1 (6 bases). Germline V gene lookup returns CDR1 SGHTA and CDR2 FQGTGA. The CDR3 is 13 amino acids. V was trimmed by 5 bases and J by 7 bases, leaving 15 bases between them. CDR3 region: CASSPQPGTEQYF. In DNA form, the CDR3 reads TGTGCCAGCAGCCCCCAACCCGGGACAGAGCAGTACTTC. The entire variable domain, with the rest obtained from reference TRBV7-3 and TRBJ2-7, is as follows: GAGVSQTPSNKVTEKGKYVELRCDPISGHTALYWYRQSLGQGPEFLIYFQGTGAADDSGLPNDRFFAVRPEGSVSTLKIQRTERGDSAVYLCASSPQPGTEQYFGPGTRLTVT.

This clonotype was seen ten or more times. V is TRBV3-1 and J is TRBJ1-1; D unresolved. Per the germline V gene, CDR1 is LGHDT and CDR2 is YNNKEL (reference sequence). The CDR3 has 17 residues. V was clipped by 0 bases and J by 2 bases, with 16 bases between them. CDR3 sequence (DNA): TGTGCCAGCAGCCAAGATTTAAGGGAAGTTCGAAACACTGAAGCTTTCTTT. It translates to CASSQDLREVRNTEAFF.

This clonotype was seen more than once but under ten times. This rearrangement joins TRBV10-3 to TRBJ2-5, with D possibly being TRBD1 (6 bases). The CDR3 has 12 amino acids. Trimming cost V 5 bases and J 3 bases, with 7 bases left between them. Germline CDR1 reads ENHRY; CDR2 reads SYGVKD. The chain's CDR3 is CAISYREETQYF. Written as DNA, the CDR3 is TGTGCCATCAGTTACAGGGAAGAGACCCAGTACTTC.

As DNA, the CDR3 is TGTGCCAGCAGCGTGGGGGACCTAGGGCTAGCGCGTTACGAGCAGTACTTC. This codes for CASSVGDLGLARYEQYF. This chain connects TRBV9 to TRBJ2-7; possibly TRBD2 for D (6 bases). CDR1 SGDLS and CDR2 YYNGEE come from the germline V gene. V was clipped by 2 bases and J by 4 bases, with 22 bases between them. The length of the CDR3 is 17 residues.

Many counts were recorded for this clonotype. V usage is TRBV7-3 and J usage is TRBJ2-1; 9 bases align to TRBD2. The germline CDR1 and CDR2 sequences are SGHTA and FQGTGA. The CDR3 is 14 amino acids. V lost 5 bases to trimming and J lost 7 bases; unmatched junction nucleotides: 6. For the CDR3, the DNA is TGTGCCAGCAGCCCCGGGACTAGCCGGAATGAGCAGTTCTTC. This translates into CASSPGTSRNEQFF.

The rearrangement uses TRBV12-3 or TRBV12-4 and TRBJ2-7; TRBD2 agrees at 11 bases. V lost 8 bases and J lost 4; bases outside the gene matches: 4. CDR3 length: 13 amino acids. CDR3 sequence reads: CASGGLAVYEQYF. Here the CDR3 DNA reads TGTGCCAGCGGGGGACTAGCGGTATACGAGCAGTACTTC.

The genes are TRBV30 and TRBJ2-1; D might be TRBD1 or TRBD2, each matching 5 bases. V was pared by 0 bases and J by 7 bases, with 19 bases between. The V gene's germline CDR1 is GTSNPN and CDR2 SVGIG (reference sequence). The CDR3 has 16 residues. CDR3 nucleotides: TGTGCCTGGAGTGTACTATTATGGGGGAAGGGGAATGAGCAGTTCTTC. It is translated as CAWSVLLWGKGNEQFF.

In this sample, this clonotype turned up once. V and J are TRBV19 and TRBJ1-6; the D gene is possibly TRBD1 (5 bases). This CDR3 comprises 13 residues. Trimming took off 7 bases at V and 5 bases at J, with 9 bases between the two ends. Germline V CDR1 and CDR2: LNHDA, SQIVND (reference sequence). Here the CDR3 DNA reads TGTGCCAGTACCTCCAGGGATAATTCACCCCTCCACTTT. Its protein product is CASTSRDNSPLHF.

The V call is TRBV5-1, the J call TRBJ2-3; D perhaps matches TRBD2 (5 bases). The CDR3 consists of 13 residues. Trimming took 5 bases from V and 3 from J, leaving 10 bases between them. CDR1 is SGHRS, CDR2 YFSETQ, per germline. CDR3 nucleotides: TGCGCCAGCAGATCGGACTGGACAGATACGCAGTATTTT. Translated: CASRSDWTDTQYF.

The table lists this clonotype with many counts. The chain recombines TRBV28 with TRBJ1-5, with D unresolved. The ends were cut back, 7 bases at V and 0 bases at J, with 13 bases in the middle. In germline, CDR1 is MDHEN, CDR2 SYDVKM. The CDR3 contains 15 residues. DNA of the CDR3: TGTGCCAGCACCCCCCTTCCTAATAGCAATCAGCCCCAGCATTTT. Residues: CASTPLPNSNQPQHF.

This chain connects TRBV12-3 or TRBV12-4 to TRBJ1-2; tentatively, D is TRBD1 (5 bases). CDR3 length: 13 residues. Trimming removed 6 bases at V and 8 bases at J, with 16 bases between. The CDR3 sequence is CASSLRRGHGYTF. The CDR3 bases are TGTGCCAGCAGCTTAAGGAGGGGTCACGGCTACACCTTC.